The 24 T cell receptor beta chains reported below all come from one sample, sequenced in a study of blood T cell repertoires in COVID-19. The assay was immunoSEQ multiplex PCR, and TCRdb's table has in-frame clones only and misses some. The sample includes 100,000 to 150,000 clones, approximately 90% of them seen just once. The sequenced material came from peripheral blood. The receptor set was obtained from a woman older than 75 with acute or convalescent COVID-19.

The chain links TRBV9 to TRBJ2-1, with TRBD2 matching over 10 bases. V was clipped by 2 bases and J by 9 bases; unmatched bases: 11. CDR1 and CDR2 (germline): SGDLS, YYNGEE. The CDR3 is 16 residues long. This CDR3 is CASSVGTSEVGGEQFF. CDR3 DNA sequence: TGTGCCAGCAGCGTGGGGACTAGCGAGGTCGGAGGTGAGCAGTTCTTC.

The CDR3 sequence is CASSVGQENTEAFF. The CDR3 region has the DNA TGTGCCAGCAGTGTCGGACAGGAGAACACTGAAGCTTTCTTT. The chain has TRBV3-1 (or the pseudogene TRBV3-2) and TRBJ1-1; 7 positions match TRBD1. The CDR3 runs 14 residues. Per germline, CDR1 LGHDT and CDR2 YNNKEL (reference sequence). The V segment lost 6 bases and the J segment 1 base; nucleotides outside the gene matches: 5.

The chain joins TRBV2 to TRBJ1-2; 8 nucleotides match TRBD1. Per the germline V gene, CDR1 is SNHLY and CDR2 is FYNNEI. The CDR3 length is 15 residues. V shed 6 bases, J shed 0 bases, and the junction held 6 bases outside the gene matches. CDR3 nucleotide sequence: TGTGCCAGCAGCCGCCGACAGGGGACTAACTATGGCTACACCTTC. Its protein is CASSRRQGTNYGYTF.

The gene calls are TRBV5-6 and TRBJ2-7, with 11 positions matching TRBD2. The CDR3 contains 14 residues. CDR1 and CDR2 from the germline V gene are SGHDT and YYEEEE. After removal of 2 bases from V and 7 bases from J, the junction contained 5 bases not matched to a gene. DNA for the CDR3: TGTGCCAGCAGCTTAGGGACTAGCGGTGGGGAGCAGTACTTC. This encodes CASSLGTSGGEQYF.

The genes are TRBV27 and TRBJ1-2, with 10 bases lining up with TRBD1. Germline assignment: CDR1 MNHEY and CDR2 SMNVEV (reference sequence). This CDR3 has 15 amino acids. After removal of 5 bases from V and 9 bases from J, the junction contained 12 bases not matched to a gene. The CDR3 is CASSTPTGGQTSYTF. CDR3 nucleotides: TGTGCCAGCAGTACCCCGACAGGGGGCCAAACAAGCTACACCTTC.

The V and J genes are TRBV6-5 and TRBJ2-7; 9 nucleotides match TRBD1. V was clipped by 5 bases and J by 7 bases; unmatched bases: 12. There are 15 residues in the CDR3. CDR1 and CDR2 from the germline V gene are MNHEY and SVGAGI. The CDR3 is CASSPDRGRLREQYF. Here the CDR3 DNA reads TGTGCCAGCAGTCCGGACAGGGGTCGACTTAGGGAGCAGTACTTC.

The chain employs TRBV7-9 and TRBJ2-7; 8 positions match TRBD1. Germline values: CDR1 SEHNR, CDR2 FQNEAQ (reference sequence). This CDR3 is built from 15 residues. V shed 5 bases and J 3 bases; nucleotides not matched to a gene: 9. CDR3 coding DNA: TGTGCCAGCAGCCTATGGGTCGACAGGGGCTACGAGCAGTACTTC. Encoded protein: CASSLWVDRGYEQYF.

This clone was seen a single time. This rearrangement joins TRBV7-9 to TRBJ1-2; 7 positions match TRBD1. Germline CDR1 is SEHNR and CDR2 is FQNEAQ (reference sequence). The CDR3 runs to 15 residues. J was trimmed by 2 bases and V by 3 bases; bases with no gene match: 6. Here the CDR3 reads CASSFGKGANYGYTF. In DNA, the CDR3 is TGTGCCAGCAGCTTTGGGAAGGGGGCCAACTATGGCTACACCTTC. The full variable domain, its missing parts supplied by reference TRBV7-9 and TRBJ1-2, is DTGVSQNPRHKITKRGQNVTFRCDPISEHNRLYWYRQTLGQGPEFLTYFQNEAQLEKSRLLSDRFSAERPKGSFSTLEIQRTEQGDSAMYLCASSFGKGANYGYTFGSGTRLTVV.

This chain links TRBV6-5 with TRBJ1-3; no firm D call. The germline CDR1 and CDR2 sequences are MNHEY and SVGAGI. V was trimmed by 2 bases and J by 4 bases, leaving 15 bases between them. This CDR3 has 16 residues. CDR3 region: CASSYAGRGMGNTIYF. The CDR3 coding sequence is TGTGCCAGCAGTTACGCAGGACGGGGTATGGGAAACACCATATATTTT.

The chain uses TRBV2 and TRBJ1-1, with 9 bases aligning to TRBD1. J gave up 6 bases and V 6 bases, and 8 bases lay outside the gene matches. The germline gives CDR1 SNHLY, CDR2 FYNNEI. This CDR3 spans 14 amino acids. The CDR3: CASSPDRGRPEAFF. Here the CDR3 DNA reads TGTGCCAGCAGCCCTGACAGGGGGAGGCCTGAAGCTTTCTTT.

CDR3 sequence reads: CASSFWVGTEGDYGYTF. Here the CDR3 DNA reads TGTGCCAGCAGCTTTTGGGTCGGGACAGAGGGGGACTATGGCTACACCTTC. The V and J genes are TRBV5-6 and TRBJ1-2, with 7 bases matching TRBD1. This CDR3 has 17 amino acids. Germline V lookup: CDR1 SGHDT, CDR2 YYEEEE. V was clipped by 2 bases and J by 3 bases; unmatched bases: 13.

The rearrangement joins TRBV7-2 to TRBJ1-5, with D possibly being TRBD1 (5 bases). V was clipped by 1 base and J by 2 bases, with 9 bases between them. Germline CDR1 and CDR2: SGHTA and FQGNSA. This CDR3 has 15 amino acids. CDR3 residues: CASSLDRPGNQPQHF. CDR3 sequence (DNA): TGTGCCAGCAGCTTAGACAGGCCTGGCAATCAGCCCCAGCATTTT.

The chain recombines TRBV5-1 with TRBJ2-5; possible D gene TRBD2, 6 bases. The CDR3 has 16 amino acids. V gave up 6 bases and J gave up 5 bases, with 23 bases separating them. Per the germline V gene, CDR1 is SGHRS and CDR2 is YFSETQ. The CDR3 here is CASTNYRSSGGETQYF. CDR3 DNA sequence: TGCGCCAGCACCAACTACCGTAGCTCTGGGGGGGAGACCCAGTACTTC.

CDR3 coding DNA: TGTGCCAGCAGCTTCGACCTGGAGGCTGAAGCTTTCTTT. Translation: CASSFDLEAEAFF. The chain carries TRBV5-6 and TRBJ1-1; no clear D. The CDR3 runs 13 residues. With 2 bases removed from V and 6 bases from J, the gap between germline ends came to 11 bases. The germline CDR1 and CDR2 sequences are SGHDT and YYEEEE. Supplemented by reference TRBV5-6 and TRBJ1-1, the full variable domain reads DAGVTQSPTHLIKTRGQQVTLRCSPKSGHDTVSWYQQALGQGPQFIFQYYEEEERQRGNFPDRFSGHQFPNYSSELNVNALLLGDSALYLCASSFDLEAEAFFGQGTRLTVV.

This clone has only one observation. This chain connects TRBV28 to TRBJ2-2; the D is unclear. The germline gives CDR1 MDHEN, CDR2 SYDVKM. Trimming took off 6 bases at V and 7 bases at J, with 9 bases between the two ends. The CDR3 extends over 12 amino acids. CDR3 sequence: CASRGVGGELFF. CDR3 bases: TGTGCCAGCAGGGGCGTCGGCGGGGAGCTGTTTTTT.

The chain combines TRBV7-3 with TRBJ2-2, with 7 bases aligning to TRBD2. Germline V gene data show CDR1 as SGHTA and CDR2 as FQGTGA. V dropped 3 bases and J dropped 5; count of bases not matched to a gene: 9. CDR3 size: 16 residues. CDR3 nucleotide sequence: TGTGCCAGCAGCTTGACCCGGGGGGACTTAACCGGGGAGCTGTTTTTT. Its translation: CASSLTRGDLTGELFF. Variable domain in full (rest from reference TRBV7-3 and TRBJ2-2): GAGVSQTPSNKVTEKGKYVELRCDPISGHTALYWYRQSLGQGPEFLIYFQGTGAADDSGLPNDRFFAVRPEGSVSTLKIQRTERGDSAVYLCASSLTRGDLTGELFFGEGSRLTVL.

This clone was seen a handful of times. V usage is TRBV5-4 and J usage is TRBJ1-6; no clear D. V was cut by 2 bases and J by 5 bases, with 14 bases left in between. The CDR3 extends over 16 amino acids. Per germline, CDR1 SGHNT and CDR2 YYREEE (reference sequence). The CDR3 sequence is CASSFGGAANNSPLHF. CDR3 nucleotides: TGTGCCAGCAGCTTCGGAGGAGCCGCCAATAATTCACCCCTCCACTTT.

V is TRBV6-1 and J is TRBJ1-4, with D possibly being TRBD1 (5 bases). V gave up 3 bases and J gave up 7 bases, with 15 bases separating them. CDR1 is MNHNS, CDR2 SASEGT, per germline. This CDR3 spans 15 amino acids. CDR3 loop: CASSDTGMVGEKLFF. The CDR3 DNA follows: TGTGCCAGCAGTGATACAGGAATGGTGGGTGAAAAACTGTTTTTT.

The chain uses TRBV4-2 and TRBJ2-7; 12 positions agree with TRBD2. Germline values: CDR1 LGHNA, CDR2 YNFKEQ. J was trimmed by 3 bases and V by 0 bases; bases with no gene match: 3. The CDR3 spans 16 residues. CDR3 DNA sequence: TGTGCCAGCAGCCAAGACCCACTAGCGGGGGGCTACGAGCAGTACTTC. Translated: CASSQDPLAGGYEQYF.

The genes are TRBV2 and TRBJ2-3; a weak D match, TRBD2 (5 bases). Germline V gene sequence: CDR1 SNHLY, CDR2 FYNNEI. CDR3 size: 15 residues. Trimming removed 0 bases at V and 10 bases at J, with 17 bases between. As DNA, the CDR3 is TGTGCCAGCAGTGAAGCGCGAGGGCTCAATTATTCGCAGTATTTT. The encoded protein is CASSEARGLNYSQYF.

The chain carries TRBV2 and TRBJ2-5, with 7 nucleotides matching TRBD2. CDR3 length: 15 residues. The trim removed 2 bases at V and 0 bases at J, leaving 3 bases unmatched. CDR1 is SNHLY and CDR2 is FYNNEI in the germline V gene. Here the CDR3 DNA reads TGTGCCAGCAGTGAACAACGGGGGGACCAAGAGACCCAGTACTTC. It yields the protein CASSEQRGDQETQYF.

This chain joins TRBV28 and TRBJ2-3, with 7 bases that match TRBD1. This CDR3 comprises 17 residues. In germline, CDR1 is MDHEN, CDR2 SYDVKM. V trimming: 8 bases; J trimming: 3 bases; junction bases outside the gene matches: 17. This chain's CDR3 is CASFPHETGYRTDTQYF. The DNA for the CDR3 is TGTGCCAGCTTCCCCCACGAGACAGGGTACAGGACAGATACGCAGTATTTT. Based on the CDR3 plus reference TRBV28 and TRBJ2-3, the full variable domain is DVKVTQSSRYLVKRTGEKVFLECVQDMDHENMFWYRQDPGLGLRLIYFSYDVKMKEKGDIPEGYSVSREKKERFSLILESASTNQTSMYLCASFPHETGYRTDTQYFGPGTRLTVL.

V and J are TRBV20-1 and TRBJ1-2; D is ambiguous. The CDR3 spans 12 residues. V was shortened by 4 bases and J by 4 bases, with 10 bases between the two germline ends. CDR1 is DFQATT, CDR2 SNEGSKA, per germline (reference sequence). The CDR3 DNA sequence: TGCAGTGCTACTGAGGACTCCTATGGCTACACCTTC. Residues: CSATEDSYGYTF.

V and J are TRBV4-2 and TRBJ1-1; 11 bases are a match to TRBD1. This CDR3 has 14 residues. The germline V gene encodes CDR1 LGHNA and CDR2 YNFKEQ. With V trimmed by 6 bases and J by 4 bases, 4 bases remained unmatched. The CDR3 sequence: CASSRTGGGTEAFF. DNA for the CDR3: TGTGCCAGCAGTCGGACAGGGGGCGGCACTGAAGCTTTCTTT.